The sequence of this TCR beta chain was determined in a study of blood T cell repertoires in COVID-19. Study overall: From the United States, Italy and Spain came samples of acute and convalescent COVID-19. Sources were T cells, B-cell-depleted T cells, or PBMCs; the material itself was cDNA or gDNA.

The length of the CDR3 is 13 residues. V trimming: 7 bases; J trimming: 8 bases; junction bases outside the gene matches: 10. In germline, CDR1 is ENHRY, CDR2 SYGVKD. In the source study's methods: By means of reference gene primer amplification, nucleated cell counts were estimated. Method: immunoSEQ multiplex PCR; TCRdb's copy keeps in-frame clones and lacks some. V and J calls plus clone size are reproduced from that table; the DNA served to infer D and trimming. The sample has 90,000 or so clones, more than 75% seen once. The specimen sequenced was peripheral blood. The chain couples TRBV10-3 to TRBJ1-2; TRBD1 agrees at 7 bases. This sequence originates from a man over 45 with active COVID-19. CDR3: CAITGQVVGGYTF. The CDR3 coding sequence is TGTGCCATCACAGGACAGGTAGTAGGCGGCTACACCTTC.